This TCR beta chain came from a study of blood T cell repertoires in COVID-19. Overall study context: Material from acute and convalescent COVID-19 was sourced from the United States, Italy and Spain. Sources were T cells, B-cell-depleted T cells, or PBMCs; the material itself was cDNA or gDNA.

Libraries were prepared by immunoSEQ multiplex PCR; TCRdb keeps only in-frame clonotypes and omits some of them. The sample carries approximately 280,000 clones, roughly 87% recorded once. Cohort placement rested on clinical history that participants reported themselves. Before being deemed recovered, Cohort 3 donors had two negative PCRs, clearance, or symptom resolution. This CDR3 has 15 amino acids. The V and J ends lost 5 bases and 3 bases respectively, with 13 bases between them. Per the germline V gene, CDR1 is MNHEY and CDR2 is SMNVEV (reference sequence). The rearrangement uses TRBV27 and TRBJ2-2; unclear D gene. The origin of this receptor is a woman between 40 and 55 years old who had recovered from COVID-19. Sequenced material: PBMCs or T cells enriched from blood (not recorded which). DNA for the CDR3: TGTGCCAGCAGTCCCACTCACAGATACACCGGGGAGCTGTTTTTT. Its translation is CASSPTHRYTGELFF.